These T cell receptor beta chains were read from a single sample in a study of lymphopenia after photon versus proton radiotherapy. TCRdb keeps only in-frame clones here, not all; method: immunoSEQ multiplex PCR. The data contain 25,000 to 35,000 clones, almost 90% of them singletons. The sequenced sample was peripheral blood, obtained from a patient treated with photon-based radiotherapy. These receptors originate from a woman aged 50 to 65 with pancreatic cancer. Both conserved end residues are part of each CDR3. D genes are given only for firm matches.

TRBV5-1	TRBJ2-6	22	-	TGCGCCAGCAGCTTGATTTTGGGAACAAGCGGGACAGAGAGCTCTGGGGCCAACGTCCTGACTTTC	CASSLILGTSGTESSGANVLTF
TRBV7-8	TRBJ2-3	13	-	TGTGCCAGCAGCTTAGGAGGTCAGAATACGCAGTATTTT	CASSLGGQNTQYF
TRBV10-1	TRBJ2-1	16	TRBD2	TGCGCCAGCAGTGAGTCGGGTAGCGGGAGCGACAATGAGCAGTTCTTC	CASSESGSGSDNEQFF
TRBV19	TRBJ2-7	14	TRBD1	TGTGCCAGTAGTACCCCGGGACAGGGGTACGAGCAGTACTTC	CASSTPGQGYEQYF
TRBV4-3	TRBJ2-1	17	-	TGCGCCAGCAGCCAAGATTGGGGATCCCGGGCCAACAATGAGCAGTTCTTC	CASSQDWGSRANNEQFF
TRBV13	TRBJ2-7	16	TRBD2	TGTGCCAGCAGCTCAACCGGGACTAGCGGGGGGTACGAGCAGTACTTC	CASSSTGTSGGYEQYF
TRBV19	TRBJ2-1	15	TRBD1	TGTGCCAGTAGTATAGATGACAGGGCCGACAATGAGCAGTTCTTC	CASSIDDRADNEQFF
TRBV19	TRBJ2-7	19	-	TGTGCCAGTAGTACCCGGAGTCCCGGGACGTTAACTGAAGCCTACGAGCAGTACTTC	CASSTRSPGTLTEAYEQYF
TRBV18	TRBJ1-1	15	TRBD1	TGTGCCAGCTCACCCCAGACAGGGGGCGGCACTGAAGCTTTCTTT	CASSPQTGGGTEAFF
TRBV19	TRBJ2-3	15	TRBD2	TGTGCCAGTAGTATTGGGCTAGCGGGAGCAGATACGCAGTATTTT	CASSIGLAGADTQYF
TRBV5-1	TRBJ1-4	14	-	TGCGCCAGCAGCCGGGGCGGAACTAATGAAAAACTGTTTTTT	CASSRGGTNEKLFF
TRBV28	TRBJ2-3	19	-	TGTGCCAGCAGTTCAAGTTGGGCGAATAGGGTCCACGGCACAGATACGCAGTATTTT	CASSSSWANRVHGTDTQYF
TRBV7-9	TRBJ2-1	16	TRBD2	TGTGCCAGCAGCTTAGGCGGACCTCCTACTAGCGGTGAGCAGTTCTTC	CASSLGGPPTSGEQFF
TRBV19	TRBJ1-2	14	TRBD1	TGTGCCAGTAGGGGCGGACAGGGGAACTATGGCTACACCTTC	CASRGGQGNYGYTF
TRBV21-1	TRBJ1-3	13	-	TGTGCCAGCAGCAAAGGCTTTGGAAACACCATATATTTT	CASSKGFGNTIYF
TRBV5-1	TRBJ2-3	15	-	TGCGCCAGCAGCCTCAGGCTACTGGGGACAGATACGCAGTATTTT	CASSLRLLGTDTQYF
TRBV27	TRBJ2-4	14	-	TGTGCCAGCAGTTCCCGGAGGGCCAAAAACATTCAGTACTTC	CASSSRRAKNIQYF
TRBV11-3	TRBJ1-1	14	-	TGTGCCAGCAGCGGAACTGGGGGGATGGCTGAAGCTTTCTTT	CASSGTGGMAEAFF
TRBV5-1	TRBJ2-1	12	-	TGCGCCAGCAGCTTGAACTACAATGAGCAGTTCTTC	CASSLNYNEQFF
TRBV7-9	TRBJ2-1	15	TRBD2	TGTGCCAGCAGCGGGACTAGCGGCCGAAACAATGAGCAGTTCTTC	CASSGTSGRNNEQFF
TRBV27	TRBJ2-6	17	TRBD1	TGTGCCAGCAGGGCAGACAGGGCATCCTCTGGGGCCAACGTCCTGACTTTC	CASRADRASSGANVLTF
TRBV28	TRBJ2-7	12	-	TGTGCCAGCAGTTCACCCCCCCACGAGCAGTACTTC	CASSSPPHEQYF
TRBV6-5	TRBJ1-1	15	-	TGTGCCAGCAGTTTACAGGGAGCGTTGAACACTGAAGCTTTCTTT	CASSLQGALNTEAFF
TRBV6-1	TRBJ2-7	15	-	TGTGCCAGCAGTCAGGGACTTTCATACTCCTACGAGCAGTACTTC	CASSQGLSYSYEQYF
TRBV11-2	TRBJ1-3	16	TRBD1	TGTGCCAGCAGCTTCGCGGGACAGGGTGCTGGAAACACCATATATTTT	CASSFAGQGAGNTIYF
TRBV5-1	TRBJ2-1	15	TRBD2	TGCGCCAGCAGCTTACGCGGGGGCTCCTACAATGAGCAGTTCTTC	CASSLRGGSYNEQFF